This record concerns one TCR beta chain sequence. This entry comes from a study of control samples from healthy donors and cancer patients. The CDR3 length is 14 residues. The V end was cut by 0 bases, the J end by 4 bases, with 7 bases between. The V gene's germline CDR1 is MNHEY and CDR2 SVGAGI. The data were produced by immunoSEQ multiplex PCR, yet TCRdb's version contains in-frame clones alone and is incomplete. The sample contains some 90,000 clones, about 89% of which appear only once. The sequence was obtained from an older woman in good health. The rearrangement uses TRBV6-5 and TRBJ1-5; D gene ambiguous. The sample consisted of blood. CDR3 protein: CASSYSIGNQPQHF. The CDR3 nucleotides read TGTGCCAGCAGTTACTCGATTGGGAATCAGCCCCAGCATTTT.